This TCR beta chain was obtained from a study of T cells in Graves' hyperthyroidism and ophthalmopathy. Background on the study: Specimen type is peripheral blood, collected at initial diagnosis prior to any treatment.

Used for diagnoses were clinical symptoms, serum thyroxine and TRAb, thyroid ultrasound and orbital computed tomography. Study findings and constraints: Separating ophthalmopathy from stable hyperthyroidism was achieved by a 13 V-J model.

From RNA transcripts, TCR beta CDR3 regions were amplified. TCR CDR3 regions were first amplified by RT-PCR with HTBI primers. One entry per CDR3 protein results from TCRdb running MiXCR on the multiplex PCR reads. This table has some 600,000 distinct CDR3 sequences, approximately 13% appearing once. The table lists this clonotype with many counts. Its cognate antigen is unknown. Germline CDR1 is PRHDT and CDR2 is FYEKMQ (reference sequence). The CDR3 is 12 amino acids. The V end lost 5 bases, the J end lost 10 bases, and 13 bases lay between the germline ends. The clonotype originates from a woman younger than 45 with Graves' hyperthyroidism that later progressed to Graves' ophthalmopathy. The chain uses TRBV13 and TRBJ2-3, with D uncertain. The sequencing input was blood. CDR3 in DNA: TGTGCCAGCAGCCAAACCAGTGGAGCGCAGTATTTT. Protein: CASSQTSGAQYF. Full variable domain (missing parts from reference TRBV13 and TRBJ2-3): AAGVIQSPRHLIKEKRETATLKCYPIPRHDTVYWYQQGPGQDPQFLISFYEKMQSDKGSIPDRFSAQQFSDYHSELNMSSLELGDSALYFCASSQTSGAQYFGPGTRLTVL.